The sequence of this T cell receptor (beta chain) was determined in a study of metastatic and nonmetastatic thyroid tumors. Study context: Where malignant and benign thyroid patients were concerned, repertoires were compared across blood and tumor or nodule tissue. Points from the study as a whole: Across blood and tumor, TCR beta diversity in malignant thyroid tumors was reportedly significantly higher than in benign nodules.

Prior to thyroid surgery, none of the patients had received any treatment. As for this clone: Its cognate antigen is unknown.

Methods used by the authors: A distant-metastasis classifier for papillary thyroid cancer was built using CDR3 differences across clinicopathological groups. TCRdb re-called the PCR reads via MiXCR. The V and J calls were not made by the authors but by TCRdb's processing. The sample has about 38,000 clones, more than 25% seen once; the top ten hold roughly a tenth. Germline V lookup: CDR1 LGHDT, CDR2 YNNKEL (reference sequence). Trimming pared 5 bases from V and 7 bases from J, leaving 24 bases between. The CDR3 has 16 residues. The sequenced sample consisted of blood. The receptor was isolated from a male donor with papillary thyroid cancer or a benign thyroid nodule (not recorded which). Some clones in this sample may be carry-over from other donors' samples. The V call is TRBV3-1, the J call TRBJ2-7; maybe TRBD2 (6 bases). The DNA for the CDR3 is TGTGCCAGCAGCTCCTCCGGGACTGGATCTCTAGGGGAGCAGTACTTC. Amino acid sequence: CASSSSGTGSLGEQYF.